This TCR beta chain appears in the sequencing data of a study of post-analysis software for immune sequencing data (dated by TCRdb to the mid-2010s). Broadly, across the study: Relapsing-remitting, secondary progressive and progressive-relapsing multiple sclerosis were recorded as disease courses, and subtype annotation was lacking for some patients. A subset of samples was prepared in parallel using single-end sample barcoding, then pooled and co-amplified after Illumina adapter ligation. The multiple sclerosis patient repertoires were compared with around ten previously published healthy control repertoires from donors aged 6 to 25 years. What the research found in general, with its limitations: When samples were clustered directly using the F measure, samples prepared in the same batch co-clustered strongly, which prompted a batch-effect correction. The control group was slightly older than the multiple sclerosis patient group. Compared with controls, multiple sclerosis patients had significantly lower normalized Chao1 diversity, a finding suggesting substantial peripheral T-cell clonal expansion. Patients showed significantly higher frequencies than controls for about 5 TRBV segments, among them TRBV5-6, TRBV5-1 and TRBV20-1.

Regarding this clonotype: Its antigen target is currently unknown. There are no base qualities to consult, and no much larger clone falls within one base.

Inclusive of the bounding cysteine and phenylalanine, the CDR3 is 16 residues long. The kept DNA is CDR3 alone, 48 bases in frame from the first base. Sequences SGHRS (CDR1) and YFSETQ (CDR2) are obtained from the germline V gene. V gives up 1 base and J gives up 4 bases, and the segment between their germline ends measures 14 bases. To demonstrate the VDJtools post-analysis software, the study profiled TCR beta repertoires from the peripheral blood of 10 to 15 young patients with multiple sclerosis. The multiple sclerosis patients were children and adolescents between roughly 6 and 16 years of age. The library came from PCR. Sequencing was performed on an Illumina HiSeq 2500. Unique molecular identifiers were incorporated into TCR beta cDNA libraries to reduce PCR and sequencing biases. Roughly 0.5 million cDNA molecules were obtained per 1 to 10 million input T cells, so each molecule approximated one T cell. The patient libraries were prepared and sequenced with the same protocol used for the earlier healthy control dataset. Within a given batch, samples were prepared together, multiplexed and sequenced on the same HiSeq lane. The authors processed their data as follows. MIGEC handled the raw barcoded reads, throwing out single-read molecular identifier groups before consensus assembly and CDR3 extraction. VDJtools was used for post-analysis of the clonotype tables, and diversity was normalized by down-sampling every dataset to the size of the smallest sample. Repertoire overlap clustering matched CDR3 amino acid but not nucleotide sequences to correct batch-related cross-sample contamination. TCRdb redid the processing of the public reads, applying fastp at Q25 and MiXCR, and retained in-frame beta chains. Identical CDR3 protein sequences are pooled into one entry, listed with their most common genes and DNA. None of the V and J calls come from the authors' own analysis; TCRdb made them. The sample data list some 240,000 distinct CDR3 sequences, and roughly a third of these were observed just once. The ten top clones hold roughly 4.8% of the sample.

The chain couples TRBV5-1 to TRBJ2-2; the D gene is perhaps TRBD2, from 7 matching bases. The sample was blood. The TCR comes from a girl aged 10 to 17 with multiple sclerosis. The DNA is TGCGCCAGCAGCTTGTGGGGGGGCGCAGGCACCGGGGAGCTGTTTTTT. Protein translation: CASSLWGGAGTGELFF. This CDR3, with the reference TRBV5-1 and TRBJ2-2 proteins standing in past its ends, gives the full variable domain KAGVTQTPRYLIKTRGQQVTLSCSPISGHRSVSWYQQTPGQGLQFLFEYFSETQRNKGNFPGRFSGRQFSNSRSEMNVSTLELGDSALYLCASSLWGGAGTGELFFGEGSRLTVL.